This TCR beta chain was documented in a study of CD8 T cells in Susac syndrome (dated by TCRdb to between 2018 and 2020). Notes on the research overall: Whether CD8+ T cell activation and differentiation in Susac syndrome was antigen driven was tested using repertoire sequencing. The study compared CD8+ T cell repertoire clonality among 11 to 12 healthy donors, around 14 Susac syndrome patients and 15 or so multiple sclerosis patients. What the work shows at the level of the full study, not this receptor alone: The number of individuals in the TCR sequencing and HLA analysis was recognized as being relatively small.

The CDR3 sequence holds 16 residues, the cysteine and phenylalanine included. Only CDR3 DNA is held: 48 bases, read in frame from base 1. V lost 4 bases and J lost 2 bases, and the count of bases not matched to a germline gene is 9. Based on the germline V gene (reference sequence), the CDR1 and CDR2 sequences are PRHDT and FYEKMQ. RNA was extracted using the RNeasy kit, and about 0.5 to 1 ug of the RNA was reverse transcribed with random hexamers. The immunoSEQ multiplex PCR assay, which covers 54 Vbeta and 13 Jbeta segments, was used to amplify TCR beta CDR3 regions. To correct PCR amplification bias, a synthetic template baseline was used for both primer optimization and computational correction. The paper's processing steps were these. Reads were annotated to V, D and J genes per IMGT and analyzed with immunoSEQ Analyzer, keeping only productive sequences. To calculate clonality, Shannon entropy was normalized by log2 of the number of productive unique sequences and then subtracted from one. Public and private clones were assessed among the 100 most prevalent clones of each patient and control. Clones were defined as Susac-specific when absent from the healthy and MS cohorts, from approximately 1,100 published viral clones and from other ImmuneACCESS disease sequences. Using fastp at Q25 and MiXCR, TCRdb reprocessed the public reads and kept productive beta chains. Rows with a matching CDR3 protein are joined into one entry that keeps the most common DNA and genes. None of the V and J calls come from the authors' own analysis; TCRdb made them. The sample yields some 150,000 distinct CDR3 sequences; roughly 95% were counted once. The leading ten clones occupy 0.13% to 0.15% of the sample.

High-throughput TCR beta sequencing profiled peripheral blood CD8+ and CD4+ T cells from healthy donors, Susac syndrome patients and multiple sclerosis patients. Multiple sclerosis controls were treatment-naive patients with stable or active relapsing-remitting disease fulfilling revised McDonald criteria. Bulk CD8+ and CD4+ T cells were purified magnetically by negative isolation, whereas CD8+ TEMRA cells were enriched by FACS. Blood was drawn into EDTA tubes, processed within 24 hours, and PBMCs were isolated by density gradient centrifugation. PBMCs intended for TCR sequencing were frozen in liquid nitrogen and were later thawed in a 37 degrees C water bath. The sorted or isolated CD4+, CD8+ and CD8+ TEMRA cells reached a purity of at least 90%. As regards this clonotype: No cognate antigen has been identified for it. Base quality data are lacking; no much larger clone is found one base away.

The V and J segments used are TRBV13 and TRBJ2-3; 7 nucleotides in the junction match TRBD2. Sequenced: CD8+ T cells from PBMCs. The receptor comes from a human donor with multiple sclerosis. CDR3 loop: CASSSPAGPNTDTQYF. The nucleotide sequence is TGTGCCAGCAGCTCCCCAGCGGGGCCGAACACAGATACGCAGTATTTT.